This passage covers 6 T cell receptor beta chains from one sample sequenced in a study of Ad26.COV2.S vaccination and SARS-CoV-2 variants. Stated treatment: roughly 20 received Ad26.COV2.S at low or high dose, single or two shots; 5 received placebo; per-sample allocation not given. The samples were gathered on day 63 after the first injection of vaccine or placebo. Repertoires were generated with immunoSEQ multiplex PCR, while TCRdb's copy carries only in-frame clones and drops some. The table includes about 440,000 clones, roughly 88% detected once. The sample in question was peripheral blood, obtained in a trial of Ad26.COV2.S vaccine versus placebo. The receptors stem from a person between 18 and 65 years old who received the Ad26.COV2.S COVID-19 vaccine or a placebo.

The V and J genes are TRBV28 and TRBJ2-1; 7 bases map to TRBD1. The trim removed 4 bases at V and 6 bases at J, leaving 12 bases unmatched. This CDR3 comprises 16 residues. The germline V gene encodes CDR1 MDHEN and CDR2 SYDVKM. CDR3 loop: CASSYDREFGGNEQFF. In DNA form, the CDR3 reads TGTGCCAGCAGTTACGACAGGGAGTTTGGTGGCAATGAGCAGTTCTTC.

The chain uses TRBV28 and TRBJ1-5; a possible D gene is TRBD1 (5 bases). The germline gives CDR1 MDHEN, CDR2 SYDVKM. The CDR3 is 17 residues long. V dropped 4 bases and J dropped 0 bases, with 16 bases sitting between them. The CDR3 DNA reads TGTGCCAGCAGTTGGGTGACAGTCAGATATAGCAATCAGCCCCAGCATTTT. Translating it yields CASSWVTVRYSNQPQHF.

The gene calls are TRBV4-2 and TRBJ2-1; D might be TRBD2 (5 bases). Germline V CDR1 and CDR2: LGHNA, YNFKEQ. V gave up 0 bases and J gave up 6 bases, with 15 bases separating them. This CDR3 is built from 16 residues. The CDR3 protein is CASSQEFGIRGNEQFF. CDR3 DNA sequence: TGTGCCAGCAGCCAAGAATTCGGGATTCGGGGCAATGAGCAGTTCTTC.

The chain has TRBV9 and TRBJ1-2; D not resolved. The CDR3 has 12 residues. The germline V and J ends were trimmed by 2 bases and 1 base, with 3 bases remaining between them. The germline V gene encodes CDR1 SGDLS and CDR2 YYNGEE. In DNA, the CDR3 is TGTGCCAGCAGCGTGAATAACTATGGCTACACCTTC. It translates to CASSVNNYGYTF. Looking up the rest from reference TRBV9 and TRBJ1-2 gives the full variable domain: DSGVTQTPKHLITATGQRVTLRCSPRSGDLSVYWYQQSLDQGLQFLIQYYNGEERAKGNILERFSAQQFPDLHSELNLSSLELGDSALYFCASSVNNYGYTFGSGTRLTVV.

This clone was observed a single time. This chain joins TRBV7-2 and TRBJ1-4, with D perhaps TRBD1 (5 bases). V was pared by 1 base and J by 8 bases, with 17 bases between. Germline V CDR1 and CDR2: SGHTA, FQGNSA. This CDR3 is 16 amino acids long. The CDR3 region is CASSLEGLMGREKLFF. DNA of the CDR3: TGTGCCAGCAGCTTAGAGGGACTTATGGGCCGGGAAAAACTGTTTTTT. Full variable domain (missing parts from reference TRBV7-2 and TRBJ1-4): GAGVSQSPSNKVTEKGKDVELRCDPISGHTALYWYRQSLGQGLEFLIYFQGNSAPDKSGLPSDRFSAERTGGSVSTLTIQRTQQEDSAVYLCASSLEGLMGREKLFFGSGTQLSVL.

About this clone: Other DNA sequences from this sample encode an identical CDR3 as well. V and J are TRBV5-1 and TRBJ2-2, with no clear D. V lost 0 bases and J 0 bases, leaving 6 bases between the germline ends. Germline CDR1 is SGHRS and CDR2 is YFSETQ. The CDR3 contains 15 residues. Here the CDR3 DNA reads TGCGCCAGCAGCTTGGGGACGGCGAACACCGGGGAGCTGTTTTTT. Translation gives CASSLGTANTGELFF.